The clone carrying this T cell receptor (beta chain) showed up just a few times. The sample comes from a study of control samples from healthy donors and cancer patients. This table comes from immunoSEQ multiplex PCR, and its TCRdb copy is limited to in-frame clones, with some not included. The sample consists of approximately 52,000 clones, around 90% of them appearing once. Trimming took 3 bases from V and 6 from J, leaving 6 bases between them. The CDR3 spans 12 residues. Germline V gene lookup returns CDR1 GTSNPN and CDR2 SVGIG (reference sequence). The chain recombines TRBV30 with TRBJ1-6; D unclear. The sample consisted of PBMCs. This receptor was taken from a man between 60 and 70 years old with head and neck cancer. CDR3 DNA sequence: TGTGCCTGGAGAGTTACTAATTCACCCCTCCACTTT. Its translation: CAWRVTNSPLHF.